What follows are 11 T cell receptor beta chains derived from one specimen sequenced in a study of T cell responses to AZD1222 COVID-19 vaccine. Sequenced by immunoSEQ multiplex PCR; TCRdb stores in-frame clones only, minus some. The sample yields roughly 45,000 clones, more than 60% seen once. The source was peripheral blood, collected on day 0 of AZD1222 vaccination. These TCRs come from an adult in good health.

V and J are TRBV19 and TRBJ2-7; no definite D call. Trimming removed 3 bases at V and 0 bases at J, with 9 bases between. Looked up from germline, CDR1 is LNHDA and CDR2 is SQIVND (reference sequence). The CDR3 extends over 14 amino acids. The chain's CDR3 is CASSMNRNSYEQYF. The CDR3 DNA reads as TGTGCCAGTAGTATGAACCGTAACTCCTACGAGCAGTACTTC. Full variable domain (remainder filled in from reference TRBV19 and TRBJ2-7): DGGITQSPKYLFRKEGQNVTLSCEQNLNHDAMYWYRQDPGQGLRLIYYSQIVNDFQKGDIAEGYSVSREKKESFPLTVTSAQKNPTAFYLCASSMNRNSYEQYFGPGTRLTVT.

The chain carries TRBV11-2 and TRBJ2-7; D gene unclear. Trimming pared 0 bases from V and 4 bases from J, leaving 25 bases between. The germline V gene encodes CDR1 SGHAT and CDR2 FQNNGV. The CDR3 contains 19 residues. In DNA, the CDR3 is TGTGCCAGCAGCTTAGATATAAGGGCCGGGTATGGGTATATGTACGAGCAGTACGTC. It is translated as CASSLDIRAGYGYMYEQYV.

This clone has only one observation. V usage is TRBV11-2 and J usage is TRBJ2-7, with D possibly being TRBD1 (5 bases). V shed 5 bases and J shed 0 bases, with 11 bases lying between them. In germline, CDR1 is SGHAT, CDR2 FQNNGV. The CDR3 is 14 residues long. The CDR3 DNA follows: TGTGCCAGCAGCCTAGGGGCGGACTCCTACGAGCAGTACTTC. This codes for CASSLGADSYEQYF. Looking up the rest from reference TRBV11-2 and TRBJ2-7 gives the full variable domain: EAGVAQSPRYKIIEKRQSVAFWCNPISGHATLYWYQQILGQGPKLLIQFQNNGVVDDSQLPKDRFSAERLKGVDSTLKIQPAKLEDSAVYLCASSLGADSYEQYFGPGTRLTVT.

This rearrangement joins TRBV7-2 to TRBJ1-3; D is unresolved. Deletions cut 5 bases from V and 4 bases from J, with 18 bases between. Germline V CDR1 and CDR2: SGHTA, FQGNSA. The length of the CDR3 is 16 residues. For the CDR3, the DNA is TGTGCCAGCAGCCCCGGAGGCATGTGGCAGGGAAACACCATATATTTT. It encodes CASSPGGMWQGNTIYF.

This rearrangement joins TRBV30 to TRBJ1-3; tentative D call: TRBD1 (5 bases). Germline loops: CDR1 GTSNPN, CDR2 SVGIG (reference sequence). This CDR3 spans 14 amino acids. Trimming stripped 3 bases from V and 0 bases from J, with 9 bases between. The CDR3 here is CAWSGDFSGNTIYF. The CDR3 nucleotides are TGTGCCTGGAGCGGGGACTTCTCTGGAAACACCATATATTTT.

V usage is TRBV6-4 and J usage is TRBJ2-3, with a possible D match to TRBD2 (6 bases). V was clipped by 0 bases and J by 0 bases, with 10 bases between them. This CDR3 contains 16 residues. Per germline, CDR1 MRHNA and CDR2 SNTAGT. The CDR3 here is CASSDSVSGSTDTQYF. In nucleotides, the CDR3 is TGTGCCAGCAGTGACTCAGTAAGCGGGAGCACAGATACGCAGTATTTT.

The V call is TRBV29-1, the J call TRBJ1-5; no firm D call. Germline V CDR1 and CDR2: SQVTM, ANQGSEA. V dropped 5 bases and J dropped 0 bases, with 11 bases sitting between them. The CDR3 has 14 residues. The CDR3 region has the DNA TGCAGCGTTTTGGGAGTGAATAGCAATCAGCCCCAGCATTTT. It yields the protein CSVLGVNSNQPQHF.

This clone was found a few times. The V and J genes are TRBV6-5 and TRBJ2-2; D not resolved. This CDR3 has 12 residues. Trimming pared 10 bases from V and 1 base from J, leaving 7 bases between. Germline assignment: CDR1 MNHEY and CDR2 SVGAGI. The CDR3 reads CATSRNTGELFF. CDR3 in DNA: TGTGCCACCTCGAGGAACACCGGGGAGCTGTTTTTT.

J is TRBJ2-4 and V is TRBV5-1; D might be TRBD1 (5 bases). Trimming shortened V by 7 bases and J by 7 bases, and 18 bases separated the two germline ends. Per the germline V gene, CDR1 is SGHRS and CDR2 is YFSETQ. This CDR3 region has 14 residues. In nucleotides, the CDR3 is TGCGCCAGCCGAGAGACAGTCTCGGTGAACATTCAGTACTTC. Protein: CASRETVSVNIQYF. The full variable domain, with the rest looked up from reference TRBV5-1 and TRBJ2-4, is KAGVTQTPRYLIKTRGQQVTLSCSPISGHRSVSWYQQTPGQGLQFLFEYFSETQRNKGNFPGRFSGRQFSNSRSEMNVSTLELGDSALYLCASRETVSVNIQYFGAGTRLSVL.

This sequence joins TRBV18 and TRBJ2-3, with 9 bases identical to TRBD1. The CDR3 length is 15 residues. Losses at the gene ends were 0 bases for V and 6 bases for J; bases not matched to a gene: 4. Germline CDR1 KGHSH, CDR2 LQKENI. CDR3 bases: TGTGCCAGCTCACCACCGACAGGGGGTGGGGATACGCAGTATTTT. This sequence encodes CASSPPTGGGDTQYF.

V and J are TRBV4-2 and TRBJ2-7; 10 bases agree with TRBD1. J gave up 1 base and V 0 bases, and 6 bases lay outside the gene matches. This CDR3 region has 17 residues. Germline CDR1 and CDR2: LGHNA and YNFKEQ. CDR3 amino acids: CASSQEGAGQGSYEQYF. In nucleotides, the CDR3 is TGTGCCAGCAGCCAAGAGGGGGCGGGACAGGGGTCCTACGAGCAGTACTTC.